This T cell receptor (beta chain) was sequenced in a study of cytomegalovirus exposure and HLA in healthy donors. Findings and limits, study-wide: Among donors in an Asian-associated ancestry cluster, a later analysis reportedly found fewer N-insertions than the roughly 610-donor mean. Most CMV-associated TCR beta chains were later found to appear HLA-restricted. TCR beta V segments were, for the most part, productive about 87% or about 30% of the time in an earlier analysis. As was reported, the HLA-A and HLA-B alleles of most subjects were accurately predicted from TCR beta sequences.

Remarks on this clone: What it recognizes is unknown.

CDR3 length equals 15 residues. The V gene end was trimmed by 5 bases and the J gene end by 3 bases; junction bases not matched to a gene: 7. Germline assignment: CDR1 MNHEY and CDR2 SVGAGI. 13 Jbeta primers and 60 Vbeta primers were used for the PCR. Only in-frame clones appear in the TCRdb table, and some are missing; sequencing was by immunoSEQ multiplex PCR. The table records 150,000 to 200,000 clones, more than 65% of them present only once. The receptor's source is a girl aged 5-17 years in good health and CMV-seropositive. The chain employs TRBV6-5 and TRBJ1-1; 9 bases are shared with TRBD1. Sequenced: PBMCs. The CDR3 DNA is TGTGCCAGCAGTGCGACAGGGGGTGGGGACACTGAAGCTTTCTTT. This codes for CASSATGGGDTEAFF.